What follows are 5 T cell receptor beta chains derived from one specimen sequenced in a study of cytomegalovirus exposure and HLA in healthy donors. The PCR contained 60 Vbeta and 13 Jbeta primers. Produced via immunoSEQ multiplex PCR; TCRdb's table is partial and in-frame only. The table shows about 180,000 clones, with about 82% occurring only once. The sample consisted of PBMCs. These receptors all stem from a man between 18 and 35 years old in good health and CMV-seronegative.

The chain joins TRBV27 to TRBJ1-1; a possible D gene is TRBD1 (6 bases). This CDR3 region has 16 residues. The V gene lost 3 bases and the J gene lost 5 bases, with 19 bases spanning the gap. Looked up from germline, CDR1 is MNHEY and CDR2 is SMNVEV (reference sequence). The CDR3 DNA sequence: TGTGCCAGCAGTTTCGACCCCCGATCCAGGGGAACTGAAGCTTTCTTT. This translates into CASSFDPRSRGTEAFF.

This chain connects TRBV7-6 to TRBJ2-2; 8 bases map to TRBD2. After removal of 5 bases from V and 1 base from J, the junction contained 6 bases not matched to a gene. The CDR3 has 16 amino acids. In germline, CDR1 is SGHVS, CDR2 FNYEAQ. In nucleotides, the CDR3 is TGTGCCAGCAGCCAAGGACTAGCCCGGAACACCGGGGAGCTGTTTTTT. It yields the protein CASSQGLARNTGELFF.

The V call is TRBV13, the J call TRBJ2-5, with 11 bases aligning to TRBD2. This CDR3 comprises 16 residues. Germline CDR1 is PRHDT and CDR2 is FYEKMQ (reference sequence). Trimming took 5 bases from V and 5 from J; bases not matched to a gene: 10. CDR3 sequence reads: CASSEYSGGAPETQYF. The CDR3 DNA reads TGTGCCAGCAGCGAGTATAGCGGGGGGGCCCCCGAGACCCAGTACTTC.

The J gene is TRBJ2-3, the V gene TRBV10-2; 7 bases match TRBD2. Germline V gene sequence: CDR1 WSHSY, CDR2 SAAADI. V lost 4 bases and J lost 4; bases outside the gene matches: 5. The CDR3 totals 14 residues. The CDR3 nucleotides read TGCGCCAGCAGTGGGGGCGGGAGCCCAGATACGCAGTATTTT. It yields the protein CASSGGGSPDTQYF.

The chain couples TRBV4-2 to TRBJ2-5; 10 bases agree with TRBD2. The closer fit of TRBJ2-7 to the DNA end suggests the J call may be wrong. Germline values: CDR1 LGHNA, CDR2 YNFKEQ. This CDR3 comprises 16 residues. CDR3 in amino acids: CASSQDLGLAKGEQYF. The CDR3 DNA sequence: TGTGCCAGCAGCCAAGATTTGGGACTAGCGAAAGGCGAGCAGTACTTC.